This TCR beta chain was captured by sequencing in a study of T cells in Graves' hyperthyroidism and ophthalmopathy (dated by TCRdb to about 2019). A note on the overall study: Peripheral blood was sampled at the time of initial diagnosis, prior to any treatment. To identify distinguishing TCR V-J signatures, a discovery cohort of some 100 patients was used, comprising 43 with Graves' ophthalmopathy and some 60 with stable Graves' hyperthyroidism. Whether ophthalmopathy could be predicted prospectively was tested in an independent validation cohort made up of about 18 hyperthyroidism patients plus 17 patients who later progressed to ophthalmopathy. The 75 to 100 discovery patients were divided at random into training and test sets in a 7:3 ratio. In addition, the study compared T-cell repertoires in thyroid tissue and in blood from roughly 6 Graves' hyperthyroidism patients. Once sampling was done, hyperthyroidism patients were given methimazole at a starting dose of 30 mg daily, whereas ophthalmopathy patients were given high-dose intravenous methylprednisolone. According to the paper, TCR Vbeta CDR3 sequencing was carried out on some 140 peripheral blood samples, which came from under 50 ophthalmopathy, roughly 75 hyperthyroidism and approximately 17 progressor patients.

Amplification of TCR beta CDR3 regions was carried out from RNA transcripts. The first round of RT-PCR for the TCR CDR3 was performed with the HTBI primer set and the Qiagen OneStep RT-PCR kit. Libraries were constructed in a second round of multiplex PCR, after which size selection and purification were carried out. The libraries were sequenced on an Illumina HiSeq2000 using paired-end 100 bp reads. Per the original workflow: Raw data were processed with SOAPnuke, discarding reads with adapters, uncalled bases, mean Phred below 15, or no exact constant-primer or identifier match. High-quality paired reads were merged with COPE v1.2.5, and unique nucleotide sequences were defined as clonotypes. Clonotypes were aligned to IMGT TRBV, TRBD and TRBJ reference segments using MiTCR v1.1. Analysis was restricted to V-J combinations with a frequency above 0.0001, which covered roughly 99% of repertoires. A TCS score was defined as the ratio between F50 (clonal expansion) and ExV (chaos), using BLOSUM62-based TCRdist between CDR3 peptides within each V-J. Welch's t-statistics and random forest reduced some 510 V-J features to around 14, which were used in a naive Bayes classifier (R e1071). TCRdb applied fastp at Q25 and MiXCR to the public reads, then kept only in-frame beta chains. Under each unique CDR3 protein, matching rows form one entry showing the most common genes and DNA. TCRdb, not the original authors, processed these V and J calls. Present in this sample are roughly 500,000 distinct CDR3 sequences, roughly 24% of which were seen just once. Of the sample, around 10% falls within the top ten clones.

Results and caveats for the whole study, not just this receptor: In validation, the model predicted progression to ophthalmopathy a median of around 6.5 months before onset, with over 55% sensitivity and roughly 79% specificity. Most expanded thyroid clonotypes (frequency above 0.001) were also detected in blood, suggesting blood repertoires may reflect thyroid immune responses. Ophthalmopathy was separated from stable hyperthyroidism by a 13 V-J signature model, with around 90% sensitivity and about 81% specificity obtained in cross-validation and 80%/75% obtained in testing. No statistical method was used to fix the sample size in advance, and group allocation was not hidden from the investigators.

This clonotype has at least ten counts. Its specific antigen is unknown. Per-nucleotide qualities are absent, and no much larger clonotype sits a single base away. Ophthalmopathy patients had moderately to severely active disease, Clinical Activity Score of at least 3, NOSPECS grade of at least 4, and duration under 3 months. Any patient with an uncontrolled infection, another autoimmune disease, pregnancy or lactation was excluded. Diagnoses were based on clinical symptoms, serum thyroxine and TRAb, thyroid ultrasound and orbital computed tomography. Ficoll-Paque density gradient centrifugation was used to isolate PBMCs from under 11 ml of fresh peripheral blood. Total RNA was extracted using Trizol reagent, and RNA quality was assessed on an Agilent 2100 Bioanalyzer. Based on the germline V gene, the CDR1 and CDR2 sequences are ENHRY and SYGVKD. The CDR3, cysteine through phenylalanine, is 13 amino acids long. The only DNA kept is the CDR3, 39 bases in frame from the first base. At the junction V is shortened by 3 bases and J by 6 bases, with 9 bases in between.

Sequences were obtained from blood. This sequence was found in a woman aged 25 to 45 with Graves' ophthalmopathy. Here the chain combines TRBV10-3 and TRBJ1-5; the best D guess is TRBD1, with 5 bases matching. The CDR3 region has the sequence CAISDPGPQPQHF. The DNA sequence is TGTGCCATCAGTGATCCGGGGCCTCAGCCCCAGCATTTT.